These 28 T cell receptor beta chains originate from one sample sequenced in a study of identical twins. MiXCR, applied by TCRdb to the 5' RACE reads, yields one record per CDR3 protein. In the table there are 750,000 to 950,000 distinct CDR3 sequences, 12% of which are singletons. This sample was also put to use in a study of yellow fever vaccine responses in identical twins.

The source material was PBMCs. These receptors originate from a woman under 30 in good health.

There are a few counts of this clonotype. The CDR3 DNA is TGTGCCAGCAGTTTTGAAGCGGGAGGGCCTTTTGATGAGCAGTTCTTC. It specifies CASSFEAGGPFDEQFF. This chain links TRBV28 with TRBJ2-1; TRBD2 matches 10 bases. The CDR3 length is 16 residues. V shed 3 bases, J shed 8 bases, and the junction held 10 bases outside the gene matches. CDR1 is MDHEN and CDR2 is SYDVKM in the germline V gene.

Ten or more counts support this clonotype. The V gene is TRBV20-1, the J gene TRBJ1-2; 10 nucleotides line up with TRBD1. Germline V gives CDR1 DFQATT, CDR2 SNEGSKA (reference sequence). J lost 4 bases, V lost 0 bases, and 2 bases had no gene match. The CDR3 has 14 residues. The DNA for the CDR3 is TGCAGTGCTAGAGAGACAGGGGGCATCTATGGCTACACCTTC. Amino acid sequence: CSARETGGIYGYTF.

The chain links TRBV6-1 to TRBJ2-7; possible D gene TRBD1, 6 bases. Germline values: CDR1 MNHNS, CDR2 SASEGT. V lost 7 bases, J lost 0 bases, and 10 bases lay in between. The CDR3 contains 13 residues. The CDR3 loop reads CASTKGDSYEQYF. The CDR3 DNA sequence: TGTGCCAGCACCAAGGGGGACTCCTACGAGCAGTACTTC.

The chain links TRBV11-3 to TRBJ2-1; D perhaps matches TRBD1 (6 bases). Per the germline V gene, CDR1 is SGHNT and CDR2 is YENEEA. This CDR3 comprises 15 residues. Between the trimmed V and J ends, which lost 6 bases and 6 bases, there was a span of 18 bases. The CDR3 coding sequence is TGTGCCAGCAGGTCCGGGACACGAGGCATCAATGAGCAGTTCTTC. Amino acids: CASRSGTRGINEQFF.

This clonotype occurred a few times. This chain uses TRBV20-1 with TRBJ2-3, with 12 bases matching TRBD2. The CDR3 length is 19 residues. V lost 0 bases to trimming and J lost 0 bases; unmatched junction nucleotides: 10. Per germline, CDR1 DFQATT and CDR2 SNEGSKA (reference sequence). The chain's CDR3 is CSAREWKLGTSGSTDTQYF. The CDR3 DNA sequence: TGCAGTGCTAGAGAGTGGAAACTAGGGACTAGCGGGAGCACAGATACGCAGTATTTT.

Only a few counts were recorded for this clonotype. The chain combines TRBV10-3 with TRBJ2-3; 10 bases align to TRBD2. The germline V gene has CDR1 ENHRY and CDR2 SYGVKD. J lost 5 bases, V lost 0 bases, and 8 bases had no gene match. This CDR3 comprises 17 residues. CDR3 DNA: TGTGCCATCAGTGAGTCGCAATCTAGCGGGAGAAAAGATACGCAGTATTTT. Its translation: CAISESQSSGRKDTQYF.

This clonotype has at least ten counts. CDR3 protein: CASSPRGAPNTGELFF. DNA of the CDR3: TGTGCCAGCAGCCCACGGGGGGCCCCGAACACCGGGGAGCTGTTTTTT. This rearrangement joins TRBV7-3 to TRBJ2-2; tentatively, D is TRBD2 (7 bases). CDR3 length equals 16 residues. The germline V gene has CDR1 SGHTA and CDR2 FQGTGA. Trimming left V 5 bases short and J 0 bases short, with 13 bases between.

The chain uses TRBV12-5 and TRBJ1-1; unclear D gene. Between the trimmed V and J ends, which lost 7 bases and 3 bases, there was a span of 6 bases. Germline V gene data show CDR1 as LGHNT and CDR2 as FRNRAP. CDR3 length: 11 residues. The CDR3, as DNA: TGTGCTAGTGTCGGGGACACTGAAGCTTTCTTT. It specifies CASVGDTEAFF.

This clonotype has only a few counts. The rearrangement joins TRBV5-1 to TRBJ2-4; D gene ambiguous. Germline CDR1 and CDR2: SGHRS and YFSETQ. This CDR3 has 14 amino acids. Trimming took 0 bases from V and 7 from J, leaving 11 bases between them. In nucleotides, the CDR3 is TGCGCCAGCAGCTTGGCCCGGCAGTTGAACATTCAGTACTTC. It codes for CASSLARQLNIQYF.

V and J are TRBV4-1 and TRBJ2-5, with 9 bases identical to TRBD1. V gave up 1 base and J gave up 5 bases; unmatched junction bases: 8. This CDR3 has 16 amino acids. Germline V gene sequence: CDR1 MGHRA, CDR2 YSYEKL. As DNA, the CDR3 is TGCGCCAGCAGCCAAGTTACAGGGGGCAGGTGGGAGACCCAGTACTTC. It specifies CASSQVTGGRWETQYF.

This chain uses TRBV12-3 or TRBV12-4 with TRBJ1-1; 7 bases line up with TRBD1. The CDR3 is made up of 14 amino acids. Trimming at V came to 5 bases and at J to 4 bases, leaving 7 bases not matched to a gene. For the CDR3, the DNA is TGTGCCAGCAGTCCTCCCGACAGGGTCACTGAAGCTTTCTTT. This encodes CASSPPDRVTEAFF.

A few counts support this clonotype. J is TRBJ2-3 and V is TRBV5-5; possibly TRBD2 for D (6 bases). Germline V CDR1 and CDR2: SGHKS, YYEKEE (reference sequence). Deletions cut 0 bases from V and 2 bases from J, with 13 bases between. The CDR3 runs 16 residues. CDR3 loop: CASSLGYAGPTDTQYF. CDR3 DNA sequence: TGTGCCAGCAGCTTGGGCTATGCGGGGCCCACAGATACGCAGTATTTT.

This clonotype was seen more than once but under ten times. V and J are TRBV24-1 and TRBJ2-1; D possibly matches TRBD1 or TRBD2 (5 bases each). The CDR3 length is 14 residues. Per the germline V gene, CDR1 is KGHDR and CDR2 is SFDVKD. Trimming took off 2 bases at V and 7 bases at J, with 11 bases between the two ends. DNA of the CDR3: TGTGCCACCAGTGATTCGGGGCAGGGTAATGAGCAGTTCTTC. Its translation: CATSDSGQGNEQFF.

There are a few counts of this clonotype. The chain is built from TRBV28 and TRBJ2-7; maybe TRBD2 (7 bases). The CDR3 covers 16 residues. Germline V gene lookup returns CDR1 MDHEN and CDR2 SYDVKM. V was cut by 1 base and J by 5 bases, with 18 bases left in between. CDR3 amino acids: CASSLYTGRGGDEQYF. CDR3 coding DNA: TGTGCCAGCAGTTTATACACTGGCAGGGGAGGGGACGAGCAGTACTTC.

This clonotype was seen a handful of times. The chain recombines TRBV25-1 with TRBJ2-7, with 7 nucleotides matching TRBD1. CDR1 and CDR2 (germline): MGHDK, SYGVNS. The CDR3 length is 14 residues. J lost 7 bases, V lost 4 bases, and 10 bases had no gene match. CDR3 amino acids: CASSVIGTDREQYF. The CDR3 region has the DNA TGTGCCAGCAGTGTCATCGGGACAGATCGAGAGCAGTACTTC.

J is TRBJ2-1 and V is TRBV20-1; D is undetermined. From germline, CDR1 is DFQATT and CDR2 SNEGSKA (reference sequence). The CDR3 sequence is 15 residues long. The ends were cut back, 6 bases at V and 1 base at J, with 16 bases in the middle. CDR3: CSAPRRAESYNEQFF. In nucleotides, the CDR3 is TGCAGTGCCCCCCGAAGGGCAGAATCCTACAATGAGCAGTTCTTC.

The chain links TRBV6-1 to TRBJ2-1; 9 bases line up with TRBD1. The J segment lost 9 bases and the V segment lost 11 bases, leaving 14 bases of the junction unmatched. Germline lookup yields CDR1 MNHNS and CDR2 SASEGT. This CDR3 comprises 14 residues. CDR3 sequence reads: CASQGAGVWSEQFF. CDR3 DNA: TGTGCCTCACAGGGGGCGGGGGTATGGTCTGAGCAGTTCTTC.

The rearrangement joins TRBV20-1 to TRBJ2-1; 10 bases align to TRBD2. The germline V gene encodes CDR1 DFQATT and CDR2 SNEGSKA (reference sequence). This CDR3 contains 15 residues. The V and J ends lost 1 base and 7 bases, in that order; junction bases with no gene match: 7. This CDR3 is CSARGASGSWNEQFF. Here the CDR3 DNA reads TGCAGTGCTAGAGGAGCTAGCGGGAGCTGGAATGAGCAGTTCTTC.

CDR3 coding DNA: TGTGCCAGCAGTCCAATAGCGGGAGGGGGCACAGATACGCAGTATTTT. Protein product: CASSPIAGGGTDTQYF. The chain joins TRBV12-3 or TRBV12-4 to TRBJ2-3; 11 nucleotides align to TRBD2. V lost 5 bases, J lost 1 base, and 5 bases stayed unmatched. The CDR3 spans 16 residues.

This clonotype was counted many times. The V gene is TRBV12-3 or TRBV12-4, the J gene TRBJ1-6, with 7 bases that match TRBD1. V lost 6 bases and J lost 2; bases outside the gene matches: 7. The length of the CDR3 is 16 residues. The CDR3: CASRVTGATYNSPLHF. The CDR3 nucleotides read TGTGCCAGCAGGGTTACAGGGGCAACCTATAATTCACCCCTCCACTTT.

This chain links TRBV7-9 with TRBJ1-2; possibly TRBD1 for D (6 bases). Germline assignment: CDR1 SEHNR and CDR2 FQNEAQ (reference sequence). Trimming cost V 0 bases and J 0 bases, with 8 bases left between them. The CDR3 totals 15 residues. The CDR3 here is CASSLAGGANYGYTF. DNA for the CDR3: TGTGCCAGCAGCTTAGCGGGGGGCGCTAACTATGGCTACACCTTC.

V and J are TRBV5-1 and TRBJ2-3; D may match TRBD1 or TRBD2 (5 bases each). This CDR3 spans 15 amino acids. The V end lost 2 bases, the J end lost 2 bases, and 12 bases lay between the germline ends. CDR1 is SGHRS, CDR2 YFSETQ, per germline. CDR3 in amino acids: CASSLRGPDTDTQYF. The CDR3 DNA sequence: TGCGCCAGCAGCTTAAGGGGACCAGACACAGATACGCAGTATTTT.

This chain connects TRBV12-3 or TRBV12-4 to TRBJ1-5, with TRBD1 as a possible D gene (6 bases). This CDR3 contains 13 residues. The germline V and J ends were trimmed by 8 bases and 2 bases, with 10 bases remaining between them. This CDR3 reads CASGDIGNQPQHF. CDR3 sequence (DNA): TGTGCCAGCGGGGACATCGGCAATCAGCCCCAGCATTTT.

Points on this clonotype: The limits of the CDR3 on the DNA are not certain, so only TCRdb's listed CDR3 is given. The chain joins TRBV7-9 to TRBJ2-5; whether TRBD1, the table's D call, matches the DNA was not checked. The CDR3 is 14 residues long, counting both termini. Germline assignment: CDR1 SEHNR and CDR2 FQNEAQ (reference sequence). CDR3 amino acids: CASSSSTGAETQYF.

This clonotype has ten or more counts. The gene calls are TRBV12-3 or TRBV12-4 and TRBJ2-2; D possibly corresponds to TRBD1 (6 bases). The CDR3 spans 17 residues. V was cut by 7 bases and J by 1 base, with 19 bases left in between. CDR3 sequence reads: CASTRTGSSENTGELFF. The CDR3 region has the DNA TGTGCCAGCACTAGAACAGGGTCATCTGAGAACACCGGGGAGCTGTTTTTT.

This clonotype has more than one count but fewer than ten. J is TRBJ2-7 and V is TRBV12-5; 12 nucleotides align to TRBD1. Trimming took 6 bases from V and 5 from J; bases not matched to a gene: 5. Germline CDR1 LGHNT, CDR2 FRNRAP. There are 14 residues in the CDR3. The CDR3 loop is CASGQGQGADEQYF. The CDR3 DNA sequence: TGTGCTAGTGGACAGGGACAGGGGGCAGACGAGCAGTACTTC.

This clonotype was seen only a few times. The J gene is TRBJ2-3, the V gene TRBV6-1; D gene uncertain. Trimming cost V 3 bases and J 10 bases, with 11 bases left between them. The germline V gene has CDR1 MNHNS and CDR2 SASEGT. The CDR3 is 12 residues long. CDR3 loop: CASSDLVYPQYF. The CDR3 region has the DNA TGTGCCAGCAGTGACCTAGTTTATCCGCAGTATTTT.

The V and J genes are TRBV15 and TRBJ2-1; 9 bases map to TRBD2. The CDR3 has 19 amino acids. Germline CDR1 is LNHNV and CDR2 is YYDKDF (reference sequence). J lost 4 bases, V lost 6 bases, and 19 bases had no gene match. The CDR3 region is CATRSVSGGPLRRYNEQFF. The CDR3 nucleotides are TGTGCCACCAGGTCGGTGAGCGGGGGGCCTCTCCGGAGATACAATGAGCAGTTCTTC.